A selection of T cell receptor beta chains follows, all from one sample in a study of radiation and T cells in renal cell carcinoma. The protocol was immunoSEQ multiplex PCR, while the TCRdb copy is restricted to in-frame clones and leaves out a portion. The table lists approximately 85,000 clones, nearly 90% of them singletons, with more than 4.5% in the top ten. Here the sequenced sample was blood, taken from a patient whose treatment included radiotherapy and nephrectomy. The receptors originated from a woman between 70 and 85 years old with renal cell carcinoma. CDR3s leave out the opening cysteine and the closing phenylalanine or tryptophan. A D gene is named only where the DNA matches it firmly.

TRBV19	.	TRBJ1-1	ASSILMGQNTEAF
TRBV9	TRBD1	TRBJ2-7	ASSPRTGSSYEQY
TRBV7-2	.	TRBJ2-2	ASTVLRATGELF
TRBV6-1	.	TRBJ1-3	ATARPGGGNTIY
TRBV28	TRBD1	TRBJ1-2	ASSSPDRNGYT
TRBV19	.	TRBJ1-5	ATAGDREYQPQH
TRBV7-9	.	TRBJ1-6	ASRASSDSPLH
TRBV18	TRBD2	TRBJ2-7	ASSPSGGFYEQY
TRBV4-3	.	TRBJ2-2	ASSPGPNTGELF
TRBV7-8	.	TRBJ1-5	ASSSRAGGGGQPQH
TRBV5-6	.	TRBJ1-1	ASSKVGTEAF
TRBV19	.	TRBJ2-5	ASSEGGAGYQETQY
TRBV18	TRBD1	TRBJ1-2	ASSPTGQTYGYT
TRBV27	.	TRBJ2-6	ASSLVGSEGANVLT
TRBV5-1	.	TRBJ2-1	ASSPQANYNEQF
TRBV5-4	.	TRBJ2-5	ASSPTRTRGETQY
TRBV19	TRBD1	TRBJ2-7	ASSIEQGAGEQY
TRBV6-6	.	TRBJ2-7	ASGGSSYEQY
TRBV7-2	.	TRBJ2-1	ASSFLGTEQF
TRBV19	.	TRBJ2-1	ASSKGTVGEQF
TRBV5-4	TRBD1	TRBJ2-5	ASSEGQGKQETQY
TRBV7-9	.	TRBJ1-2	ASSLARGDYGYT